The sequence of this TCR beta chain was determined in a study of shared clonotypes between healthy human individuals. Here immunoSEQ multiplex PCR was the method, and the copy in TCRdb shows in-frame clones only, minus some. The sample holds under 120,000 clones, roughly 70% seen once. Sequences were obtained from memory CD8+ T cells sorted from blood. Regarding subset: CD45RO+ cells pooled with CCR7-negative TemRA cells. This sequence originates from a woman in her thirties in good health.

In nucleotides, the CDR3 is TGTGCCAGCAGCTTAGGCTCAGTCACAGATACGCAGTATTTT. It is translated as CASSLGSVTDTQYF. The chain has TRBV13 and TRBJ2-3; D unresolved. V lost 0 bases and J 2 bases, leaving 6 bases between the germline ends. The CDR3 is 14 amino acids. Looked up from germline, CDR1 is PRHDT and CDR2 is FYEKMQ (reference sequence).